This TCR beta chain was recorded in a study of early T cells in non-severe SARS-CoV-2 infection (dated by TCRdb to the early 2020s). About the investigation overall: Because TCR sequencing relied on bulk RNA taken from unsorted whole blood, pairing of alpha and beta chains was not possible.

A case-control design nested within a healthcare worker cohort in London, UK, was used, with weekly nasopharyngeal swab PCR tests and blood sampling performed. Healthcare workers were recruited during the week of the UK lockdown, between 23 and 31 March 2020, and followed weekly for up to 16 weeks. The CDR3 runs 15 amino acids, cysteine and phenylalanine included. The read is trimmed to its CDR3 DNA, 45 bases read in frame from base 1. Looking up the germline V gene yields CDR1 MGHRA and CDR2 YSYEKL. Trimming accounts for 1 base at V and 4 bases at J, while the number of junction bases matched to no gene is 5. Concerning this clonotype: The antigen it binds to is not known. Base qualities are not provided; no much larger clone lies one nucleotide away.

Library preparation used 5' RACE. Sequencing was carried out with a NextSeq 500. To correct for sequencing error and PCR bias, the TCR library protocol tagged individual cDNA molecules with unique molecular identifiers. Both TCR alpha and beta chains were sequenced, and tight co-correlation was observed between alpha and beta sequence abundances in each sample. The published analysis was carried out like this. V gene, J gene and CDR3 annotation of TCR sequences was performed with Decombinator V4. TCRs were defined as expanded if a significant change between any two time points was detected under a Poisson model with p below 0.0001. TCR abundances were normalised to the total number of TCRs sequenced per sample and expressed as counts per million. TRAV1-2 paired with TRAJ12, TRAJ20 or TRAJ33 defined MAIT TCRs, while TRAV10 paired with TRAJ18 defined iNKT TCRs. VDJdb, accessed on 1 November 2021, was searched for TCRs annotated for CMV, EBV and SARS-CoV-2, and TCRs annotated for more than one antigen were excluded. In TCRdb, the public reads were trimmed at Q25 with fastp and aligned with MiXCR, with productive beta chains retained. Every entry covers one CDR3 protein and lists the most common genes and DNA from its rows. None of the V and J calls come from the authors' own analysis; TCRdb made them. For this sample the table gives 95,000 to 150,000 distinct CDR3 sequences, of which approximately 15% were detected only once. The top ten clones comprise about a fifth of the sample.

General conclusions and limits of the study: Matching against VDJdb was skewed toward anti-spike CD8 responses, likely underestimated virus-specific expansions, and missed private and CD4 specificities.

The rearrangement combines TRBV4-1 with TRBJ2-7; 9 nucleotides in the junction match TRBD2. This sequence originates from an adult who was a healthcare worker with PCR-confirmed SARS-CoV-2 infection or an uninfected control (not recorded which). Sequenced input: whole blood. The nucleotide sequence reads TGCGCCAGCAGCCAAGGGGCTACTAGCGGGTACGAGCAGTACTTC. It codes for CASSQGATSGYEQYF.